The rows below give T cell receptor beta chains drawn from one sample of a study of CD8 T cells in ankylosing spondylitis. TCRdb re-called the 5' RACE reads with MiXCR, one entry per CDR3 protein. The sample consists of approximately 140,000 distinct CDR3 sequences, more than 15% of them appearing once. Specimen: blood, either unsorted or a sorted T cell fraction (not recorded which). The receptors stem from a male donor with ankylosing spondylitis. Each CDR3 is given with its conserved first and last residue. A D gene is named only where the DNA matches it firmly. A clone size is listed for some rows: how often the clone was seen (once, few, many), or a class if it is expanded.

D	V	J	size	CDR3	DNA
-	TRBV24-1	TRBJ1-1	-	CASRQGINTEAFF	TGTGCCAGTAGGCAGGGGATTAACACTGAAGCTTTCTTT
TRBD1	TRBV12-3/TRBV12-4	TRBJ2-1	-	CASSPQGAPYNEQFF	TGTGCCAGCAGCCCACAGGGGGCCCCCTACAATGAGCAGTTCTTC
-	TRBV12-3/TRBV12-4	TRBJ2-7	many	CASSEGYEQYF	TGTGCCAGCAGCGAGGGATACGAGCAGTACTTC
-	TRBV20-1	TRBJ2-7	-	CSATGRGYEQYF	TGCAGTGCTACGGGGCGGGGATACGAGCAGTACTTC
-	TRBV27	TRBJ2-7	-	CASICEQYF	TGTGCCAGCATATGCGAGCAGTACTTC
-	TRBV11-2	TRBJ2-3	few	CASSSFPPDTQYF	TGTGCCAGCAGCTCCTTCCCCCCAGATACGCAGTATTTT
TRBD2	TRBV7-9	TRBJ2-7	few	CASSLRDYTYEQYF	TGTGCCAGCAGCTTAAGGGACTACACATACGAGCAGTACTTC
-	TRBV10-3	TRBJ1-2	few	CAISELLLSTVFYGYTF	TGTGCCATCAGTGAGCTCCTACTATCGACAGTCTTCTATGGCTACACCTTC
-	TRBV4-1	TRBJ1-5	-	CASSQDQTGTNNQPQHF	TGCGCCAGCAGCCAGGATCAAACCGGGACAAACAATCAGCCCCAGCATTTT
-	TRBV25-1	TRBJ1-4	-	CASSLISNEKLFF	TGTGCCAGCAGTCTAATATCGAATGAAAAACTGTTTTTT
-	TRBV5-1	TRBJ2-7	few	CASSHGDHEQYF	TGCGCCAGCAGCCACGGGGACCACGAGCAGTACTTC
-	TRBV28	TRBJ2-5	-	CASSLPWQGRGTQYF	TGTGCCAGCAGTTTACCCTGGCAGGGTCGGGGGACCCAGTACTTC
TRBD1	TRBV5-8	TRBJ1-2	few	CASSTDRAATAGYTF	TGTGCCAGCAGCACCGACAGGGCGGCTACCGCGGGCTACACCTTC
-	TRBV29-1	TRBJ2-6	many	CSVSEQTTHSSGANVLTF	TGCAGCGTTTCAGAACAAACCACACATAGCTCTGGGGCCAACGTCCTGACTTTC
TRBD2	TRBV27	TRBJ2-7	-	CASSLGTSGRVEQYF	TGTGCCAGCAGTTTGGGGACTAGCGGGAGGGTCGAGCAGTACTTC
-	TRBV5-1	TRBJ2-1	few	CASSDSTSGGLNEQFF	TGCGCCAGCAGCGATAGTACTAGTGGGGGACTCAATGAGCAGTTCTTC
TRBD2	TRBV7-8	TRBJ2-7	-	CASSLLAGPLYEQYF	TGTGCCAGCAGCTTGCTAGCGGGTCCCCTATACGAGCAGTACTTC
-	TRBV7-3	TRBJ2-1	-	CASSLTLFSSNEQFF	TGTGCCAGCAGCTTAACCCTATTTAGTAGCAATGAGCAGTTCTTC
-	TRBV3-1	TRBJ1-1	few	CASSLEGYQAFF	TGTGCCAGCAGCCTAGAGGGGTACCAAGCTTTCTTT
-	TRBV5-1	TRBJ2-5	few	CASSLASGLPEGETQYF	TGCGCCAGCAGCTTGGCGTCGGGTCTTCCGGAGGGGGAGACCCAGTACTTC
-	TRBV7-8	TRBJ2-3	-	CASSFADTQYF	TGTGCCAGCAGCTTTGCAGATACGCAGTATTTT
-	TRBV4-1	TRBJ2-7	few	CASSLSLADEQYF	TGCGCCAGCAGCCTAAGTTTAGCCGACGAGCAGTACTTC
-	TRBV27	TRBJ1-2	-	CASSEGVYGYTF	TGTGCCAGCTCCGAGGGGGTCTATGGCTACACCTTC
-	TRBV6-5	TRBJ2-2	-	CASSYPNNTGELFF	TGTGCCAGCAGTTACCCTAACAACACCGGGGAGCTGTTTTTT
TRBD1	TRBV9	TRBJ2-7	few	CASSGAGTGSYEQYF	TGTGCCAGCAGCGGGGCCGGGACAGGGTCCTACGAGCAGTACTTC
TRBD2	TRBV3-1	TRBJ2-1	few	CASSPKASGSPSEQFF	TGTGCCAGCAGCCCGAAGGCTAGCGGGAGCCCCAGTGAGCAGTTCTTC
TRBD1	TRBV6-5	TRBJ2-7	few	CASRYGTAYEQYF	TGTGCCAGCAGATACGGGACAGCCTACGAGCAGTACTTC
TRBD1	TRBV28	TRBJ2-7	-	CASSRDRVSDEQYF	TGTGCCAGCAGTCGGGACAGGGTGTCGGACGAGCAGTACTTC
-	TRBV29-1	TRBJ2-7	few	CSVLRDDFYEQYF	TGCAGCGTTCTCCGGGACGATTTCTACGAGCAGTACTTC
-	TRBV4-2	TRBJ1-5	few	CASSQDIGQPQHF	TGTGCCAGCAGCCAAGATATTGGTCAGCCCCAGCATTTT
-	TRBV6-2/TRBV6-3	TRBJ1-5	-	CASSTPESNQPQHF	TGTGCCAGCAGTACCCCGGAGAGTAATCAGCCCCAGCATTTT
-	TRBV27	TRBJ2-7	-	CASSFTAQGGSYEQYF	TGTGCCAGCAGTTTTACGGCCCAGGGGGGAAGTTACGAGCAGTACTTC
-	TRBV9	TRBJ2-5	few	CASSGWVGAETQYF	TGTGCCAGCAGCGGATGGGTTGGTGCGGAGACCCAGTACTTC
-	TRBV7-9	TRBJ2-7	few	CASSSGQYEQYF	TGTGCCAGCAGCAGCGGACAGTACGAGCAGTACTTC
-	TRBV9	TRBJ2-7	-	CASSVGATGGFEQYF	TGTGCCAGCAGCGTAGGAGCGACTGGGGGGTTCGAGCAGTACTTC
TRBD2	TRBV29-1	TRBJ2-1	many	CSVRGGTSGRSYNEQFF	TGCAGCGTACGCGGCGGGACTAGCGGGAGATCCTACAATGAGCAGTTCTTC
-	TRBV4-1	TRBJ2-7	few	CASSRADTYEQYF	TGCGCCAGCAGCCGGGCAGACACCTACGAGCAGTACTTC
-	TRBV29-1	TRBJ2-1	-	CSLSEVPSYNEQFF	TGCAGCCTGAGTGAGGTACCTTCCTACAATGAGCAGTTCTTC
-	TRBV14	TRBJ1-1	-	CASSQVTRGMNTEAFF	TGTGCCAGCAGCCAGGTCACCAGGGGAATGAACACTGAAGCTTTCTTT
-	TRBV7-3	TRBJ1-1	-	CASSSLLHTEAFF	TGTGCCAGCTCAAGCTTGCTACACACTGAAGCTTTCTTT
-	TRBV12-3/TRBV12-4	TRBJ2-2	-	CASKAPFGELFF	TGTGCCAGCAAGGCCCCTTTCGGGGAGCTGTTTTTT
-	TRBV2	TRBJ2-7	few	CASRGLSYEQYF	TGTGCCAGCCGGGGCTTATCCTACGAGCAGTACTTC
TRBD1	TRBV7-9	TRBJ1-1	few	CATQGGITRNTEAFF	TGTGCCACCCAGGGGGGCATCACGCGAAACACTGAAGCTTTCTTT
TRBD1	TRBV27	TRBJ2-7	-	CASMAVQGVHEQYF	TGTGCCAGCATGGCCGTGCAGGGGGTGCACGAGCAGTACTTC
-	TRBV6-2/TRBV6-3	TRBJ1-6	-	CASSYLRRDNSPLHF	TGTGCCAGCAGTTACCTTAGACGGGATAATTCACCCCTCCACTTT